This is a list of T cell receptor beta chains from one sample in a study of control samples from healthy donors and cancer patients. Data came from immunoSEQ multiplex PCR; TCRdb stores just in-frame clones and leaves some out. The sample includes 200,000 to 250,000 clones, roughly 94% of them seen just once. Sequenced input: blood. These receptor sequences come from a man aged 45-65 years in good health. CDR3s include the opening cysteine and the closing phenylalanine or tryptophan. D genes are given only for firm matches. The size field is filled for only some rows; it gives once, few, many or a size class.

size: NA
length: 14
D: TRBD1
J: TRBJ1-1
V: TRBV5-5
CDR3: CASSPGQPNTEAFF
DNA: TGTGCCAGCAGCCCGGGACAGCCGAACACTGAAGCTTTCTTT

size: NA
length: 15
D: NA
J: TRBJ2-3
V: TRBV7-3
CDR3: CASSFQGRETDTQYF
DNA: TGTGCCAGCAGCTTTCAAGGACGGGAAACAGATACGCAGTATTTT

size: NA
length: 12
D: TRBD2
J: TRBJ2-5
V: TRBV29-1
CDR3: CSAGGIGETQYF
DNA: TGCAGCGCGGGGGGGATCGGAGAGACCCAGTACTTC

size: NA
length: 13
D: NA
J: TRBJ1-1
V: TRBV28
CDR3: CASSLQANTEAFF
DNA: TGTGCCAGCAGTCTACAGGCGAACACTGAAGCTTTCTTT

size: NA
length: 13
D: NA
J: TRBJ1-1
V: TRBV6-5
CDR3: CASSLKGVTEAFF
DNA: TGTGCCAGCAGTTTGAAAGGGGTCACTGAAGCTTTCTTT

size: NA
length: 14
D: TRBD1
J: TRBJ2-5
V: TRBV7-9
CDR3: CASSLGQGQETQYF
DNA: TGTGCCAGCAGCCTGGGACAGGGACAAGAGACCCAGTACTTC

size: NA
length: 13
D: NA
J: TRBJ1-6
V: TRBV12-3/TRBV12-4
CDR3: CASSLGQNSPLHF
DNA: TGTGCCAGCAGTTTAGGGCAAAATTCACCCCTCCACTTT

size: NA
length: 14
D: NA
J: TRBJ2-1
V: TRBV11-2
CDR3: CASSPHRVLDEQFF
DNA: TGTGCCAGCAGCCCTCACAGGGTTTTAGATGAGCAGTTCTTC

size: NA
length: 15
D: TRBD1
J: TRBJ2-5
V: TRBV28
CDR3: CASSWDRGLRETQYF
DNA: TGTGCCAGCAGTTGGGACAGGGGGCTCCGGGAGACCCAGTACTTC

size: NA
length: 12
D: NA
J: TRBJ1-2
V: TRBV2
CDR3: CASSLEIYGYTF
DNA: TGTGCCAGCAGCCTGGAGATCTATGGCTACACCTTC

size: NA
length: 14
D: NA
J: TRBJ1-5
V: TRBV3-1/TRBV3-2
CDR3: CASSQGRKNQPQHF
DNA: TGTGCCAGCAGCCAAGGAAGGAAAAATCAGCCCCAGCATTTT

size: NA
length: 14
D: NA
J: TRBJ2-3
V: TRBV6-1
CDR3: CASSEVARADTQYF
DNA: TGTGCCAGCAGTGAAGTAGCGAGGGCGGATACGCAGTATTTT

size: NA
length: 15
D: TRBD1
J: TRBJ2-3
V: TRBV19
CDR3: CASSTWTGRTDTQYF
DNA: TGTGCCAGTAGTACATGGACAGGTCGCACAGATACGCAGTATTTT

size: NA
length: 13
D: TRBD1
J: TRBJ1-2
V: TRBV12-3/TRBV12-4
CDR3: CASSLVQGYGYTF
DNA: TGTGCCAGCAGTTTGGTACAGGGGTATGGCTACACCTTC

size: NA
length: 14
D: NA
J: TRBJ1-4
V: TRBV28
CDR3: CASSLAATNEKLFF
DNA: TGTGCCAGCAGTTTAGCTGCAACTAATGAAAAACTGTTTTTT

size: once
length: 13
D: NA
J: TRBJ1-2
V: TRBV12-3/TRBV12-4
CDR3: CASSSRGNYGYTF
DNA: TGTGCCAGCAGTTCTCGGGGGAACTATGGCTACACCTTC

size: NA
length: 16
D: NA
J: TRBJ1-2
V: TRBV28
CDR3: CASSLEGQRHNYGYTF
DNA: TGTGCCAGCAGTTTAGAGGGTCAGCGCCATAACTATGGCTACACCTTC

size: once
length: 17
D: TRBD1
J: TRBJ2-7
V: TRBV11-3
CDR3: CASSPRGTGGWYDEQYF
DNA: TGTGCCAGCAGCCCACGTGGGACAGGGGGCTGGTACGACGAGCAGTACTTC

size: NA
length: 16
D: TRBD1
J: TRBJ1-2
V: TRBV24-1
CDR3: CATSDPTGGYKNGYTF
DNA: TGTGCCACCAGTGATCCTACAGGGGGTTATAAGAATGGCTACACCTTC

size: NA
length: 15
D: TRBD2
J: TRBJ2-5
V: TRBV28
CDR3: CASSSPARGGETQYF
DNA: TGTGCCAGCAGTTCCCCCGCCCGCGGGGGGGAGACCCAGTACTTC

size: NA
length: 13
D: NA
J: TRBJ1-2
V: TRBV28
CDR3: CASSPPLVYGYTF
DNA: TGTGCCAGCAGTCCCCCGCTGGTCTATGGCTACACCTTC

size: NA
length: 11
D: NA
J: TRBJ2-7
V: TRBV24-1
CDR3: CATCDGYEQYF
DNA: TGTGCCACCTGCGACGGTTACGAGCAGTACTTC

size: few
length: 14
D: NA
J: TRBJ1-4
V: TRBV5-6
CDR3: CASTLGTLDEKLFF
DNA: TGTGCCAGTACCCTCGGGACGTTAGATGAAAAACTGTTTTTT

size: NA
length: 15
D: TRBD2
J: TRBJ2-1
V: TRBV19
CDR3: CASSITSGGYLGQFF
DNA: TGTGCCAGTAGTATTACTAGCGGGGGTTACCTAGGTCAGTTCTTC

size: NA
length: 15
D: TRBD1
J: TRBJ1-2
V: TRBV11-2
CDR3: CASTPMLGGNYGYTF
DNA: TGTGCCAGCACCCCTATGTTAGGGGGCAACTATGGCTACACCTTC

size: NA
length: 13
D: NA
J: TRBJ1-2
V: TRBV19
CDR3: CASTPFPAGGYTF
DNA: TGTGCCAGTACCCCTTTCCCGGCTGGGGGCTACACCTTC

size: NA
length: 15
D: NA
J: TRBJ1-1
V: TRBV10-1
CDR3: CASSESQIGETEAFF
DNA: TGCGCCAGCAGTGAAAGCCAAATAGGCGAGACTGAAGCTTTCTTT

size: NA
length: 14
D: NA
J: TRBJ2-2
V: TRBV5-1
CDR3: CASSEPGGAGELFF
DNA: TGCGCCAGCAGCGAACCAGGAGGGGCCGGGGAGCTGTTTTTT

size: NA
length: 16
D: NA
J: TRBJ1-2
V: TRBV11-2
CDR3: CASSLDWGSVGAGYTF
DNA: TGTGCCAGCAGCTTAGATTGGGGCAGCGTTGGAGCCGGCTACACCTTC

size: NA
length: 15
D: NA
J: TRBJ2-1
V: TRBV5-1
CDR3: CASRWDGSSYNEQFF
DNA: TGCGCCAGCAGGTGGGACGGGAGCTCCTACAATGAGCAGTTCTTC

size: once
length: 16
D: NA
J: TRBJ1-5
V: TRBV19
CDR3: CASSIRQTEARLPQHF
DNA: TGTGCCAGTAGTATACGGCAGACAGAGGCTAGGCTGCCCCAGCATTTT

size: many
length: 13
D: NA
J: TRBJ2-7
V: TRBV29-1
CDR3: CSASNGVGYEQYF
DNA: TGCAGCGCCTCAAACGGGGTTGGTTACGAGCAGTACTTC

size: NA
length: 15
D: NA
J: TRBJ1-5
V: TRBV6-5
CDR3: CASSRGGGSNQPQHF
DNA: TGTGCCAGCAGCCGAGGCGGGGGTAGCAATCAGCCCCAGCATTTT

size: NA
length: 13
D: NA
J: TRBJ1-1
V: TRBV5-6
CDR3: CASSPFRGGNAFF
DNA: TGTGCCAGCAGTCCGTTCCGGGGTGGGAATGCTTTCTTT

size: NA
length: 13
D: TRBD1
J: TRBJ2-7
V: TRBV6-5
CDR3: CASRQGVSYEQYF
DNA: TGTGCCAGCAGACAGGGGGTCTCCTACGAGCAGTACTTC

size: NA
length: 13
D: TRBD1
J: TRBJ1-5
V: TRBV28
CDR3: CASSGTVDQPQHF
DNA: TGTGCCAGCAGCGGGACAGTAGATCAGCCCCAGCATTTT

size: NA
length: 13
D: NA
J: TRBJ2-7
V: TRBV7-3
CDR3: CASSKVPGGEQYF
DNA: TGTGCCAGCAGCAAAGTTCCGGGTGGAGAGCAGTACTTC

size: NA
length: 13
D: NA
J: TRBJ1-2
V: TRBV2
CDR3: CASSGDDIGGYTF
DNA: TGTGCCAGCAGTGGGGACGACATCGGTGGCTACACCTTC

size: NA
length: 14
D: NA
J: TRBJ1-4
V: TRBV7-9
CDR3: CASSFGTGNEKLFF
DNA: TGTGCCAGCAGCTTTGGGACGGGGAACGAAAAACTGTTTTTT

size: NA
length: 14
D: TRBD1
J: TRBJ1-1
V: TRBV6-4
CDR3: CASSDGQGATEAFF
DNA: TGTGCCAGCAGTGACGGACAGGGGGCCACTGAAGCTTTCTTT

size: NA
length: 14
D: NA
J: TRBJ2-1
V: TRBV5-1
CDR3: CASSLSQAYNEQFF
DNA: TGCGCCAGCAGCTTGTCACAGGCTTACAATGAGCAGTTCTTC

size: NA
length: 15
D: NA
J: TRBJ1-4
V: TRBV18
CDR3: CASSPTRATNEKLFF
DNA: TGTGCCAGCTCACCAACCCGGGCAACTAATGAAAAACTGTTTTTT